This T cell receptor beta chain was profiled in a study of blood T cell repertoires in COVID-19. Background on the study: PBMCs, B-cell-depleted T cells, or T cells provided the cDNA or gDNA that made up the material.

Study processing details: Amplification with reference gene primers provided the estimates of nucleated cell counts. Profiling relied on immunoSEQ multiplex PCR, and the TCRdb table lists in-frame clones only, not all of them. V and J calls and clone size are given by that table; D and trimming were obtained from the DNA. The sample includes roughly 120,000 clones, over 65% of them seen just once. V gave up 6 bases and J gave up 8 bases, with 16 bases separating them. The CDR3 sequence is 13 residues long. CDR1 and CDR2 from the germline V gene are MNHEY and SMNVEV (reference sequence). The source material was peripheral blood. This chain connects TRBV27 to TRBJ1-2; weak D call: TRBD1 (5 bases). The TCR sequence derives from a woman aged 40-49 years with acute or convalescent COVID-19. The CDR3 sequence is CASSPIPDTGYTF. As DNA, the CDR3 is TGTGCCAGCAGCCCCATCCCGGACACCGGCTACACCTTC.